This TCR beta chain was captured by sequencing in a study of T cells in Graves' hyperthyroidism and ophthalmopathy. Study-wide background: The authors collected peripheral blood at initial diagnosis, before any treatment.

Authors of the study amplified TCR beta CDR3 regions from RNA transcripts. Initially, a first-round RT-PCR of the TCR CDR3 employed the HTBI primer set. TCRdb fed the multiplex PCR reads into MiXCR, producing one record per CDR3 protein. The sample contains over 700,000 distinct CDR3 sequences, roughly a sixth of which appear only once. The sample holds a few counts of this clonotype. Sequencing was performed on blood. The sequence was obtained from a woman aged 50 to 60 with Graves' hyperthyroidism that later progressed to Graves' ophthalmopathy.

CDR3 loop: CVLQDQETQYF. In nucleotides, the CDR3 is TGTGTACTACAGGATCAAGAGACCCAGTACTTC. The V gene is TRBV30, the J gene TRBJ2-5, with D perhaps matching TRBD1 (5 bases). CDR1 GTSNPN and CDR2 SVGIG come from the germline V gene (reference sequence). The CDR3 runs 11 residues.